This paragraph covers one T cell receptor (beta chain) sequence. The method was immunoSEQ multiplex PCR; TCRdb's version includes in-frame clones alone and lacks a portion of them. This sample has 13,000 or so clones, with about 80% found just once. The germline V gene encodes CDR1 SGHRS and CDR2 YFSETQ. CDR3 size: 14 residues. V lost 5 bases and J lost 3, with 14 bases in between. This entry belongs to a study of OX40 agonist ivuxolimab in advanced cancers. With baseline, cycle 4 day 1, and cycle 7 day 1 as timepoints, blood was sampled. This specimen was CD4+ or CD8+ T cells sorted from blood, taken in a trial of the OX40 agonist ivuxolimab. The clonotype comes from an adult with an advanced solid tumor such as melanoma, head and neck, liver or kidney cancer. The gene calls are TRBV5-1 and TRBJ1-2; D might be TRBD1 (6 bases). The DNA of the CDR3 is TGCGCCAGCAGTCCCTCCGGGGGCGACTATGGCTACACCTTC. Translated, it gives CASSPSGGDYGYTF.